This TCR beta chain was obtained from a study of blood T cells in healthy people across ages. General study points: The authors considered diversity estimates from one million T cells to be underestimates.

Then a second PCR, running about 7 to 11 cycles, was carried out with a sample-barcoded 5' primer and a J-beta primer mix. Paired-end reads containing CDR3 totaled no fewer than 3 million for each sample. In TCRdb, the 5' RACE reads were re-called with MiXCR into one record per CDR3 protein. The profile shows around 800,000 distinct CDR3 sequences, around half of them singletons. Each donor's blood draw was around 10 milliliters of peripheral blood. PBMCs, at least 7 million per sample, were isolated. The V end lost 3 bases, the J end lost 6 bases, and 21 bases lay between the germline ends. The CDR3 sequence is 17 residues long. Germline V gene sequence: CDR1 SNHLY, CDR2 FYNNEI. This clonotype appeared a few times. The antigen is not known.

This TCR was recovered from a man older than 75 in good health. Input material: blood. The V and J genes are TRBV2 and TRBJ1-5; D gene ambiguous. CDR3 residues: CASSDSGFMGRGQPQHF. Written as DNA, the CDR3 is TGTGCCAGCAGTGACTCGGGTTTTATGGGGAGAGGTCAGCCCCAGCATTTT.